There are a few counts of the clone carrying this TCR beta chain. The roughly 20-31 mg bulk tissue piece was not sorted before simultaneous RNA and DNA extraction. TCR beta cDNA was prepared out of roughly 0.45 ug total RNA by means of a constant-region primer. Libraries covering TCR beta were generated through three nested multiplex PCR rounds (using a slightly modified ARM-PCR). A C-beta reverse primer and TRBV1-TRBV30 forward primers served in each of the first two PCR rounds, at about 10 cycles apiece. TCRdb reprocessed the multiplex PCR reads with MiXCR, giving one entry per CDR3 protein. The sample shows 100,000 to 150,000 distinct CDR3 sequences, 64% of them seen only once. The CDR3 length is 14 residues. V shed 2 bases and J shed 6 bases, with 12 bases lying between them. This sample stems from a study of tumor-infiltrating lymphocytes in primary liver carcinoma. Study information: Stage T1-T3 N0M0 tumors spanned 4.2 to 10 cm.

The sample consisted of liver tumor tissue from sampling region 3. Indicated subset: tumor region T3, left-lateral pole. The sequence derives from a woman in her sixties with primary liver carcinoma and hepatitis B virus infection. The chain is built from TRBV12-3 or TRBV12-4 and TRBJ2-3; D is ambiguous. CDR3 coding DNA: TGTGCCAGCAGTTTACTGCAGCCGGCGGATACGCAGTATTTT. Amino acid sequence: CASSLLQPADTQYF.